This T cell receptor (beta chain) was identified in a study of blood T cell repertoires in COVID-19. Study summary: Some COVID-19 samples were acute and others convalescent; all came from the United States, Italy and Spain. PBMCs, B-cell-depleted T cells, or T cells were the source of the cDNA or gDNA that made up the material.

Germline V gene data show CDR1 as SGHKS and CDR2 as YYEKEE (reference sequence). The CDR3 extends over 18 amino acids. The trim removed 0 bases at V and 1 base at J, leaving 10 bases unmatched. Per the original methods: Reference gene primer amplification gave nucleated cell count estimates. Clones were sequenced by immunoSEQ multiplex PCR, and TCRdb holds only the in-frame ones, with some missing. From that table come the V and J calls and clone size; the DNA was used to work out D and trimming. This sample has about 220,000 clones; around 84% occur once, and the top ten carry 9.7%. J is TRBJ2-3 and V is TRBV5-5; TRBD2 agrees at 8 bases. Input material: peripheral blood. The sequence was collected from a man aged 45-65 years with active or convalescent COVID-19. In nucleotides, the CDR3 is TGTGCCAGCAGCTTGGCCACACCCGCGGGAGGCCGCACAGATACGCAGTATTTT. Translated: CASSLATPAGGRTDTQYF.